The rows below give T cell receptor beta chains drawn from one sample of a study of CD8 T cells in Susac syndrome. TCRdb called the immunoSEQ multiplex PCR reads again in MiXCR, with one record for every CDR3 protein. The table lists 200,000 or so distinct CDR3 sequences, 90% to 95% of them singletons. The specimen was CD4+ T cells from PBMCs. Receptor source: a human donor with multiple sclerosis. Both conserved end residues are part of each CDR3. D genes are given only for firm matches. A clone size is listed for some rows: how often the clone was seen (once, few, many), or a class if it is expanded.

v_call: TRBV28; clone_size: NA; d_call: NA; j_call: TRBJ1-2; cdr3_length: 12; cdr3_nt: TGTGCCAGCAGTGGGGAGGTTAATGGCTACACCTTC; cdr3_aa: CASSGEVNGYTF
v_call: TRBV20-1; clone_size: NA; d_call: NA; j_call: TRBJ1-2; cdr3_length: 13; cdr3_nt: TGCAGTGCTAGAGAACTCACCTCCAGTGGCTACACCTTC; cdr3_aa: CSARELTSSGYTF
v_call: TRBV27; clone_size: NA; d_call: NA; j_call: TRBJ1-1; cdr3_length: 13; cdr3_nt: TGTGCCAGCAGAACCGGGACCACAAGCGAAGCTTTCTTT; cdr3_aa: CASRTGTTSEAFF
v_call: TRBV19; clone_size: NA; d_call: NA; j_call: TRBJ1-2; cdr3_length: 15; cdr3_nt: TGTGCCAGTAGTCCCCGACAAGATCCTATCTATGGCTACACCTTC; cdr3_aa: CASSPRQDPIYGYTF
v_call: TRBV2; clone_size: NA; d_call: NA; j_call: TRBJ1-1; cdr3_length: 11; cdr3_nt: TGTGCCAGCAGTCAGCCCTGGGGGGCTTTCTTT; cdr3_aa: CASSQPWGAFF
v_call: TRBV3-1; clone_size: NA; d_call: TRBD1; j_call: TRBJ1-1; cdr3_length: 14; cdr3_nt: TGTGCCAGCAGTTTCAGGACAGGGTTCACTGAAGCTTTCTTT; cdr3_aa: CASSFRTGFTEAFF
v_call: TRBV3-1; clone_size: NA; d_call: TRBD2; j_call: TRBJ2-1; cdr3_length: 15; cdr3_nt: TGTGCCAGCAGCCAGGTCCTAGCGGGAGTAGGTGAGCAGTTCTTC; cdr3_aa: CASSQVLAGVGEQFF
v_call: TRBV30; clone_size: NA; d_call: NA; j_call: TRBJ2-2; cdr3_length: 17; cdr3_nt: TGTGCCTGGAGTGCCGAGCCTGGGGTGGGGTGGACCGGGGAGCTGTTTTTT; cdr3_aa: CAWSAEPGVGWTGELFF
v_call: TRBV7-3; clone_size: NA; d_call: NA; j_call: TRBJ1-1; cdr3_length: 13; cdr3_nt: TGTGCCAGCAGCATTACACCGAACACTGAAGCTTTCTTT; cdr3_aa: CASSITPNTEAFF
v_call: TRBV3-1; clone_size: NA; d_call: TRBD1; j_call: TRBJ1-4; cdr3_length: 14; cdr3_nt: TGTGCCAGCAGCCAAAGGGGGCCCCATGAAAAACTGTTTTTT; cdr3_aa: CASSQRGPHEKLFF
v_call: TRBV11-2; clone_size: NA; d_call: NA; j_call: TRBJ2-7; cdr3_length: 13; cdr3_nt: TGTGCCAGCAGCTTAGTTCCCGCGTACGAGCAGTACTTC; cdr3_aa: CASSLVPAYEQYF
v_call: TRBV3-1; clone_size: NA; d_call: NA; j_call: TRBJ2-7; cdr3_length: 14; cdr3_nt: TGTGCCAGCAGCCACGCCGCAGTGGGGGACGAGCAGTACTTC; cdr3_aa: CASSHAAVGDEQYF
v_call: TRBV6-5; clone_size: NA; d_call: NA; j_call: TRBJ2-2; cdr3_length: 16; cdr3_nt: TGTGCCAGCAGTTACTCCGGGGCCCCGAACACCGGGGAGCTGTTTTTT; cdr3_aa: CASSYSGAPNTGELFF
v_call: TRBV29-1; clone_size: NA; d_call: NA; j_call: TRBJ1-5; cdr3_length: 12; cdr3_nt: TGCAGCGCCAAGAGCAGCAATCAGCCCCAGCATTTT; cdr3_aa: CSAKSSNQPQHF
v_call: TRBV18; clone_size: NA; d_call: TRBD2; j_call: TRBJ2-3; cdr3_length: 17; cdr3_nt: TGTGCCAGCTCACCTCCGGGACTAGCGGGAGGGGCAGATACGCAGTATTTT; cdr3_aa: CASSPPGLAGGADTQYF
v_call: TRBV7-9; clone_size: NA; d_call: NA; j_call: TRBJ2-1; cdr3_length: 14; cdr3_nt: TGTGCCAGCAGCTTGGGACAAATTGATAATGAGCAGTTCTTC; cdr3_aa: CASSLGQIDNEQFF
v_call: TRBV27; clone_size: NA; d_call: NA; j_call: TRBJ2-7; cdr3_length: 13; cdr3_nt: TGTGCCAGCAGTACCAGGGAGAAAAACGAGCAGTACTTC; cdr3_aa: CASSTREKNEQYF
v_call: TRBV27; clone_size: NA; d_call: TRBD1; j_call: TRBJ2-4; cdr3_length: 15; cdr3_nt: TGTGCCAGCAGTTTACAGGGGGCGTTGAGATACATTCAGTACTTC; cdr3_aa: CASSLQGALRYIQYF
v_call: TRBV25-1; clone_size: NA; d_call: NA; j_call: TRBJ2-6; cdr3_length: 13; cdr3_nt: TGTGCCAGCAGCCACGCTGGGGCCAACGTCCTGACTTTC; cdr3_aa: CASSHAGANVLTF
v_call: TRBV12-3/TRBV12-4; clone_size: once; d_call: NA; j_call: TRBJ2-6; cdr3_length: 14; cdr3_nt: TGTGCCAGCATTCATAGCTCTGGGGCCAACGTCCTGACTTTC; cdr3_aa: CASIHSSGANVLTF
v_call: TRBV2; clone_size: NA; d_call: NA; j_call: TRBJ2-4; cdr3_length: 13; cdr3_nt: TGTGCCAGCAGTGTGACAGCCAAAAACATTCAGTACTTC; cdr3_aa: CASSVTAKNIQYF
v_call: TRBV27; clone_size: NA; d_call: NA; j_call: TRBJ2-5; cdr3_length: 15; cdr3_nt: TGTGCCAGCAGTTTATCGAGGGGGGAAGGTGAGACCCAGTACTTC; cdr3_aa: CASSLSRGEGETQYF
v_call: TRBV5-1; clone_size: NA; d_call: NA; j_call: TRBJ2-7; cdr3_length: 14; cdr3_nt: TGCGCCAGCAGCGCGACGGGACGCTCCTACGAGCAGTACTTC; cdr3_aa: CASSATGRSYEQYF
v_call: TRBV12-3/TRBV12-4; clone_size: once; d_call: TRBD1; j_call: TRBJ1-6; cdr3_length: 15; cdr3_nt: TGTGCCAGCATCTTAGGGACAGGACCCGATTCACCCCTCCACTTT; cdr3_aa: CASILGTGPDSPLHF
v_call: TRBV15; clone_size: NA; d_call: NA; j_call: TRBJ1-1; cdr3_length: 14; cdr3_nt: TGTGCCACCCGCGGTGGGGTTATGGACACTGAAGCTTTCTTT; cdr3_aa: CATRGGVMDTEAFF
v_call: TRBV4-1; clone_size: NA; d_call: NA; j_call: TRBJ1-2; cdr3_length: 13; cdr3_nt: TGCGCCAGCAGCCAAGTGGGTAACTATGGCTACACCTTC; cdr3_aa: CASSQVGNYGYTF
v_call: TRBV12-3/TRBV12-4; clone_size: NA; d_call: TRBD1; j_call: TRBJ2-6; cdr3_length: 15; cdr3_nt: TGTGCCAGCAGACCCGGGGACAGGGGGGCCAACGTCCTGACTTTC; cdr3_aa: CASRPGDRGANVLTF
v_call: TRBV7-3; clone_size: NA; d_call: TRBD1; j_call: TRBJ2-7; cdr3_length: 15; cdr3_nt: TGTGCCAGCAGCCTTTCGGCGGGACAGGGCTACGAGCAGTACTTC; cdr3_aa: CASSLSAGQGYEQYF
v_call: TRBV25-1; clone_size: NA; d_call: TRBD2; j_call: TRBJ2-1; cdr3_length: 13; cdr3_nt: TGTGCCAGCACTCTAGCGGGGGGAAATGAGCAGTTCTTC; cdr3_aa: CASTLAGGNEQFF
v_call: TRBV20-1; clone_size: NA; d_call: TRBD1; j_call: TRBJ1-6; cdr3_length: 13; cdr3_nt: TGCAGTGCGACCGGACAGGGCGGTTCACCCCTCCACTTT; cdr3_aa: CSATGQGGSPLHF
v_call: TRBV24-1; clone_size: NA; d_call: TRBD1; j_call: TRBJ1-2; cdr3_length: 13; cdr3_nt: TGTGCCACCAGTGATGGACAGGGTCGTGGCTACACCTTC; cdr3_aa: CATSDGQGRGYTF
v_call: TRBV3-1; clone_size: NA; d_call: NA; j_call: TRBJ2-6; cdr3_length: 20; cdr3_nt: TGTGCCAGCAGCCAAGATTCAATCGGGTCCGGATTCTCTGGGGCCAACGTCCTGACTTTC; cdr3_aa: CASSQDSIGSGFSGANVLTF
v_call: TRBV20-1; clone_size: NA; d_call: TRBD1; j_call: TRBJ1-5; cdr3_length: 16; cdr3_nt: TGCAGTGCTAAAGCAGGGGGCGGGTATAGCAATCAGCCCCAGCATTTT; cdr3_aa: CSAKAGGGYSNQPQHF
v_call: TRBV7-3; clone_size: NA; d_call: TRBD2; j_call: TRBJ2-1; cdr3_length: 16; cdr3_nt: TGTGCCAGCAGCTCTAACCCTAGCGGGGGGGCCAATGAGCAGTTCTTC; cdr3_aa: CASSSNPSGGANEQFF
v_call: TRBV29-1; clone_size: NA; d_call: TRBD1; j_call: TRBJ2-3; cdr3_length: 14; cdr3_nt: TGCAGCGTTGTTTTAGGGACAGGGGCAGATACGCAGTATTTT; cdr3_aa: CSVVLGTGADTQYF
v_call: TRBV27; clone_size: NA; d_call: NA; j_call: TRBJ1-5; cdr3_length: 13; cdr3_nt: TGTGCCAGCAGTCCCAACCCAGGTCAGCCCCAGCATTTT; cdr3_aa: CASSPNPGQPQHF
v_call: TRBV20-1; clone_size: NA; d_call: NA; j_call: TRBJ2-5; cdr3_length: 14; cdr3_nt: TGCAGTGCTTCCGACTCAAACCGAGGGGAGACCCAGTACTTC; cdr3_aa: CSASDSNRGETQYF
v_call: TRBV20-1; clone_size: NA; d_call: NA; j_call: TRBJ2-3; cdr3_length: 13; cdr3_nt: TGCAGTGCTCTCCCTGTCCAGGAGGATACGCAGTATTTT; cdr3_aa: CSALPVQEDTQYF
v_call: TRBV6-6; clone_size: NA; d_call: TRBD2; j_call: TRBJ2-5; cdr3_length: 14; cdr3_nt: TGTGCCAGCAGTTACCGACTAGCAGTAGAGACCCAGTACTTC; cdr3_aa: CASSYRLAVETQYF
v_call: TRBV30; clone_size: NA; d_call: NA; j_call: TRBJ2-5; cdr3_length: 12; cdr3_nt: TGTGCCTGGAGGAGGCTAGCCGAGACCCAGTACTTC; cdr3_aa: CAWRRLAETQYF
v_call: TRBV29-1; clone_size: NA; d_call: NA; j_call: TRBJ2-1; cdr3_length: 14; cdr3_nt: TGCAGCGTTACCGGGACTCGCTCCTACAATGAGCAGTTCTTC; cdr3_aa: CSVTGTRSYNEQFF
v_call: TRBV30; clone_size: once; d_call: NA; j_call: TRBJ2-2; cdr3_length: 14; cdr3_nt: TGTGCCCGCCAAGAGGGTTCCGCCGGCGGGGAGCTGTTTTTT; cdr3_aa: CARQEGSAGGELFF
v_call: TRBV19; clone_size: NA; d_call: NA; j_call: TRBJ1-5; cdr3_length: 15; cdr3_nt: TGTGCCAGTAGTATGTTCTCCGAGCGAGGTCAGCCCCAGCATTTT; cdr3_aa: CASSMFSERGQPQHF
v_call: TRBV20-1; clone_size: NA; d_call: TRBD2; j_call: TRBJ2-7; cdr3_length: 12; cdr3_nt: TGCAGTGCGGCTAGCGGGAGCACCGAGCAGTACTTC; cdr3_aa: CSAASGSTEQYF
v_call: TRBV29-1; clone_size: NA; d_call: TRBD1; j_call: TRBJ1-1; cdr3_length: 13; cdr3_nt: TGCAGCGCTGGACAGGGGGATCCCACTGAAGCTTTCTTT; cdr3_aa: CSAGQGDPTEAFF
v_call: TRBV20-1; clone_size: NA; d_call: TRBD1; j_call: TRBJ2-7; cdr3_length: 14; cdr3_nt: TGCAGTGCTAGAGAGGCGACAGGGGTTGGAGAGCAGTACTTC; cdr3_aa: CSAREATGVGEQYF
v_call: TRBV18; clone_size: NA; d_call: TRBD1; j_call: TRBJ1-1; cdr3_length: 14; cdr3_nt: TGTGCCAGCTCACTAACGACAGGGGGCACTGAAGCTTTCTTT; cdr3_aa: CASSLTTGGTEAFF
v_call: TRBV7-2; clone_size: NA; d_call: TRBD1; j_call: TRBJ2-5; cdr3_length: 11; cdr3_nt: TGTGCCAGCAGGTACACCGGGACAGAGTACTTC; cdr3_aa: CASRYTGTEYF
v_call: TRBV29-1; clone_size: few; d_call: NA; j_call: TRBJ1-2; cdr3_length: 13; cdr3_nt: TGCAGCGTTGAACGCGGGGCTGGCTATGGCTACACCTTC; cdr3_aa: CSVERGAGYGYTF
v_call: TRBV29-1; clone_size: NA; d_call: NA; j_call: TRBJ2-7; cdr3_length: 13; cdr3_nt: TGCAGCGTTACCTCAGACACCTCCTACGAGCAGTACTTC; cdr3_aa: CSVTSDTSYEQYF